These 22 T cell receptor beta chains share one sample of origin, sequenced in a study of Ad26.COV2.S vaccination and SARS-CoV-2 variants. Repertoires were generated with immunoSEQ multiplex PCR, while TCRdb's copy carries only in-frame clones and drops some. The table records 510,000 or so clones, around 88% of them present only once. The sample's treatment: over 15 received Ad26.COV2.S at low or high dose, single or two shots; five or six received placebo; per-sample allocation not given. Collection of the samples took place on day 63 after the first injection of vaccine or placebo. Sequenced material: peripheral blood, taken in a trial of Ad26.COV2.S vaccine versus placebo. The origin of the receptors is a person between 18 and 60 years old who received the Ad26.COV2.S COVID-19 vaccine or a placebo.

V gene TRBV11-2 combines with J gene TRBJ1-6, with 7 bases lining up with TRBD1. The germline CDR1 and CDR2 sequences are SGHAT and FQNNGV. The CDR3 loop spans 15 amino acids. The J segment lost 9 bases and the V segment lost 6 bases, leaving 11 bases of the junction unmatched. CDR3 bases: TGTGCCAGCAGAAAACCGGGACAGCTACTTTCACCCCTCCACTTT. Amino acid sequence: CASRKPGQLLSPLHF.

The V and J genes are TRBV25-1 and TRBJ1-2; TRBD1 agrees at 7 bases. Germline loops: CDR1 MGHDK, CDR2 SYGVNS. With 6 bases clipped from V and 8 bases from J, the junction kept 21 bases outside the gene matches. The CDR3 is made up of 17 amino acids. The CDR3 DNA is TGTGCCAGCAGCCCGTCCCAGGGGGAACAGGGTTTTGGAGGCTACACCTTC. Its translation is CASSPSQGEQGFGGYTF.

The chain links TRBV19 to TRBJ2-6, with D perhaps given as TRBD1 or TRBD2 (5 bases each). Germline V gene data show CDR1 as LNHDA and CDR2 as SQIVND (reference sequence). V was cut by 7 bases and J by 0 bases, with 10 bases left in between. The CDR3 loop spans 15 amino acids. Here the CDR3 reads CASIEGNSGANVLTF. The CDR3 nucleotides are TGTGCCAGTATTGAGGGGAACTCTGGGGCCAACGTCCTGACTTTC.

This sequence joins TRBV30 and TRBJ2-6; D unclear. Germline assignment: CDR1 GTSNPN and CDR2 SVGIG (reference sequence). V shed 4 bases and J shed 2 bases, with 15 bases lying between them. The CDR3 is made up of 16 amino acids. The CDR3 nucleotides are TGTGCCTGGACTCTTTTAACGGCTGCTGGGGCCAACGTCCTGACTTTC. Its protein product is CAWTLLTAAGANVLTF.

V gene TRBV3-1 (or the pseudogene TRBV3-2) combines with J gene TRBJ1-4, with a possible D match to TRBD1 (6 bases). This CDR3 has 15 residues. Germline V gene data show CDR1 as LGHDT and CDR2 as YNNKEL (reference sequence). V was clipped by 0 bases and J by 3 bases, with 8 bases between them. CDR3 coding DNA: TGTGCCAGCAGCCAAGAGGACAGACCTAATGAAAAACTGTTTTTT. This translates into CASSQEDRPNEKLFF.

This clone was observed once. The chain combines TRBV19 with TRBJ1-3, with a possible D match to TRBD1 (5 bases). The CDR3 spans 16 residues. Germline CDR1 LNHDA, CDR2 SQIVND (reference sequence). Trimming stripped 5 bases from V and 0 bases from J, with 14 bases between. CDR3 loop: CASSLQGMSSGNTIYF. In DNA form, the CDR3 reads TGTGCCAGTAGTTTGCAGGGTATGAGCTCTGGAAACACCATATATTTT.

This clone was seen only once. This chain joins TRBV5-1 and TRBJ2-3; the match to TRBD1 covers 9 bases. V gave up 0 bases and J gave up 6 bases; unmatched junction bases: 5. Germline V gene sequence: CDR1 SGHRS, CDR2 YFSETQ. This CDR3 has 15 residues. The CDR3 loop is CASSLGTGGSDTQYF. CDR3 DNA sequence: TGCGCCAGCAGCTTGGGAACAGGGGGCTCGGATACGCAGTATTTT.

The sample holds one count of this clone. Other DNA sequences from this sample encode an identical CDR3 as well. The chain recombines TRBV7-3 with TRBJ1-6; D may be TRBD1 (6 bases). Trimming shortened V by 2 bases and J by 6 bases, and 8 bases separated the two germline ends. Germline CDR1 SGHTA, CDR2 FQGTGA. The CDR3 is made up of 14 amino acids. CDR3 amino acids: CASSLGRGNSPLHF. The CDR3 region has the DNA TGTGCCAGCAGCTTAGGCAGGGGTAATTCACCCCTCCACTTT.

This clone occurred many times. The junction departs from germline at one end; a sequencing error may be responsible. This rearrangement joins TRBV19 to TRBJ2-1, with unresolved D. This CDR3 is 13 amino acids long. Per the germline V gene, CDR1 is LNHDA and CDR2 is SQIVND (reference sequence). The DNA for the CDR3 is TGTGCCAGTAGTTTCCGGTCCTCCAATGAGCAGTTCTTC. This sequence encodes CASSFRSSNEQFF.

The CDR3 region is CATSKGLAGSSAYEQYF. The DNA of the CDR3 is TGTGCCACCAGCAAAGGACTAGCGGGAAGTTCGGCCTACGAGCAGTACTTC. The gene calls are TRBV15 and TRBJ2-7; 12 bases are shared with TRBD2. The CDR3 runs 17 residues. From germline, CDR1 is LNHNV and CDR2 YYDKDF (reference sequence). V gave up 4 bases and J gave up 2 bases; unmatched junction bases: 9.

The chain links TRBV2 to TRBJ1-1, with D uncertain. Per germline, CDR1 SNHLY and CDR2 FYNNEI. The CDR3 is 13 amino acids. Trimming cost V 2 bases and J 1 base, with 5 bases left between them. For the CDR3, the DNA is TGTGCCAGCAGTGAAAGTGGGAACACTGAAGCTTTCTTT. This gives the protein CASSESGNTEAFF.

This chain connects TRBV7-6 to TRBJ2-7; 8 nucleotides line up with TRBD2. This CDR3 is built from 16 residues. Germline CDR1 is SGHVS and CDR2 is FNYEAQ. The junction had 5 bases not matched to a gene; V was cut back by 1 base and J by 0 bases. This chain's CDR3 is CASSLVSGLASYEQYF. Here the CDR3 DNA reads TGTGCCAGCAGCTTAGTTAGCGGACTAGCCTCCTACGAGCAGTACTTC.

CDR3 amino acids: CASSPRTSGSIHTQYF. The CDR3 DNA sequence: TGTGCCAGCAGCCCTCGGACTAGCGGGAGTATACATACGCAGTATTTT. The J gene is TRBJ2-3, the V gene TRBV11-1, with 13 bases identical to TRBD2. Trimming at V came to 5 bases and at J to 7 bases, leaving 9 bases not matched to a gene. Germline assignment: CDR1 SGHAT and CDR2 FQDESV (reference sequence). The CDR3 consists of 16 residues. The variable domain in full, completed from reference TRBV11-1 and TRBJ2-3, reads EAEVAQSPRYKITEKSQAVAFWCDPISGHATLYWYRQILGQGPELLVQFQDESVVDDSQLPKDRFSAERLKGVDSTLKIQPAELGDSAMYLCASSPRTSGSIHTQYFGPGTRLTVL.

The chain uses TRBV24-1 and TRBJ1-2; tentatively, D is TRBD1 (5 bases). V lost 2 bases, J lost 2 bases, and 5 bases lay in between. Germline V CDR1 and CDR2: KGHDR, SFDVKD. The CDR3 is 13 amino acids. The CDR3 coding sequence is TGTGCCACCAGTGATTGGACAAACTATGGCTACACCTTC. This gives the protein CATSDWTNYGYTF.

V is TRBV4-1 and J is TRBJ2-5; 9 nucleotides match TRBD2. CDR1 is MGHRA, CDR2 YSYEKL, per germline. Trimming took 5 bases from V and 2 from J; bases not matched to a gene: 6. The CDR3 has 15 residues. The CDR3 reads CASSSWTSEQETQYF. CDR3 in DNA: TGCGCCAGCAGCAGCTGGACTAGCGAACAAGAGACCCAGTACTTC.

CDR3 DNA sequence: TGTGCCAGCAGTTTCCAATCGTCCATAGCGGGAGGATCCTACAATGAGCAGTTCTTC. Its translation is CASSFQSSIAGGSYNEQFF. V usage is TRBV28 and J usage is TRBJ2-1, with 10 bases aligning to TRBD2. CDR1 and CDR2 (germline): MDHEN, SYDVKM. This CDR3 has 19 residues. Unmatched junction bases numbered 12, after V lost 3 bases and J lost 1 base.

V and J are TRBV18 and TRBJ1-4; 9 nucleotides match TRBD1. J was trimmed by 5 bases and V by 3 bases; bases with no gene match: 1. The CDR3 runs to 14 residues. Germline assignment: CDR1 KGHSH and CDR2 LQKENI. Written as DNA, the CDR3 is TGTGCCAGCTCACCGGACAGGGGAAATGAAAAACTGTTTTTT. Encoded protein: CASSPDRGNEKLFF.

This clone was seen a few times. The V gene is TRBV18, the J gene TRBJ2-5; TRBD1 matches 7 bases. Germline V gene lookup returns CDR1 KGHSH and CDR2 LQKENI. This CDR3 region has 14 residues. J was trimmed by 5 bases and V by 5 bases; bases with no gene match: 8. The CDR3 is CASSSQGSWETQYF. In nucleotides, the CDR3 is TGTGCCAGCTCATCACAGGGGAGCTGGGAGACCCAGTACTTC. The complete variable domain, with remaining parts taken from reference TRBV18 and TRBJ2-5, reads NAGVMQNPRHLVRRRGQEARLRCSPMKGHSHVYWYRQLPEEGLKFMVYLQKENIIDESGMPKERFSAEFPKEGPSILRIQQVVRGDSAAYFCASSSQGSWETQYFGPGTRLLVL.

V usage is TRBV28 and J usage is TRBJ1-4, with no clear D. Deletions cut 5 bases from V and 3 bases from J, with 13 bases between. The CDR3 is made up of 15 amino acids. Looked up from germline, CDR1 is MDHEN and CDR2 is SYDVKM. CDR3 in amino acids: CASSPIGRPNEKLFF. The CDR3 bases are TGTGCCAGCAGTCCCATAGGCCGTCCTAATGAAAAACTGTTTTTT.

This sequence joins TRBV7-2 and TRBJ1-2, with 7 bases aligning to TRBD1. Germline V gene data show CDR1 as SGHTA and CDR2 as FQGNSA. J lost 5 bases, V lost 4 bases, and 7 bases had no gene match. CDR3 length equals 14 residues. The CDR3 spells CASSSYRGPYGYTF. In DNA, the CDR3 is TGTGCCAGCAGCTCCTACAGGGGCCCTTATGGCTACACCTTC.

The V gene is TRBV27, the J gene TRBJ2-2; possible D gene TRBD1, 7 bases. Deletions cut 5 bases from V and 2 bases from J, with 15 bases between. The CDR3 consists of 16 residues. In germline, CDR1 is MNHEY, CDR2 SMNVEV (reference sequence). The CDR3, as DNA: TGTGCCAGCAGTCCACGAGGAGGGGGCAACACCGGGGAGCTGTTTTTT. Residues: CASSPRGGGNTGELFF.

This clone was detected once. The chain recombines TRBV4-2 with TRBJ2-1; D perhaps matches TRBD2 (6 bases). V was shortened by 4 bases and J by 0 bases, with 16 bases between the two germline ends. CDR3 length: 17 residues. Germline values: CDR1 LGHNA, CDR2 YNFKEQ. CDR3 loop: CASSPRGPSDSYNEQFF. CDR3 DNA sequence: TGTGCCAGCAGCCCGAGGGGCCCTAGCGACTCCTACAATGAGCAGTTCTTC.